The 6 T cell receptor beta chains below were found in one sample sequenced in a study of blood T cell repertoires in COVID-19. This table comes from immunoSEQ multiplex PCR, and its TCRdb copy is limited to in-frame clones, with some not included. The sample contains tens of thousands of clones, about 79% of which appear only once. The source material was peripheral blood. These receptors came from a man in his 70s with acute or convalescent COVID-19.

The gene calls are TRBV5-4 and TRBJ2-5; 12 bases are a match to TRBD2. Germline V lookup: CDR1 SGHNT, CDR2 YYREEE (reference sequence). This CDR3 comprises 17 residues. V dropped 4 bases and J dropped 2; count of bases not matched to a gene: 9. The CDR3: CASSQYRLAGEQETQYF. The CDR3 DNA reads TGTGCCAGCAGCCAATACAGACTAGCGGGAGAGCAAGAGACCCAGTACTTC. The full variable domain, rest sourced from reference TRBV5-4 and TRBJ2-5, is ETGVTQSPTHLIKTRGQQVTLRCSSQSGHNTVSWYQQALGQGPQFIFQYYREEENGRGNFPPRFSGLQFPNYSSELNVNALELDDSALYLCASSQYRLAGEQETQYFGPGTRLLVL.

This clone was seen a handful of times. CDR3 protein: CASSRTGFNEQFF. CDR3 sequence (DNA): TGTGCCAGCTCACGAACAGGGTTCAATGAGCAGTTCTTC. The genes are TRBV18 and TRBJ2-1; possible D gene TRBD1, 6 bases. Trimming stripped 4 bases from V and 6 bases from J, with 10 bases between. CDR3 length equals 13 residues. Germline values: CDR1 KGHSH, CDR2 LQKENI.

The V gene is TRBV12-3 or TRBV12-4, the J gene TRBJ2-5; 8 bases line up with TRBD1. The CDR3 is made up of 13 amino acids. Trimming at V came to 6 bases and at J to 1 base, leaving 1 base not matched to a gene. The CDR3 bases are TGTGCCAGCAGAACAGGGGGCCAAGAGACCCAGTACTTC. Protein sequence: CASRTGGQETQYF.

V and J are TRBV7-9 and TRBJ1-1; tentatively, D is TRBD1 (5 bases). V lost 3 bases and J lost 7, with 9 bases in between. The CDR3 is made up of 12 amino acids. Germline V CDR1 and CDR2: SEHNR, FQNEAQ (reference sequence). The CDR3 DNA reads TGTGCCAGCAGCTTGACGGGGGGTGAAGCTTTCTTT. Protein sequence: CASSLTGGEAFF. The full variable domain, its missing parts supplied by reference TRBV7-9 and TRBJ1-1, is DTGVSQNPRHKITKRGQNVTFRCDPISEHNRLYWYRQTLGQGPEFLTYFQNEAQLEKSRLLSDRFSAERPKGSFSTLEIQRTEQGDSAMYLCASSLTGGEAFFGQGTRLTVV.

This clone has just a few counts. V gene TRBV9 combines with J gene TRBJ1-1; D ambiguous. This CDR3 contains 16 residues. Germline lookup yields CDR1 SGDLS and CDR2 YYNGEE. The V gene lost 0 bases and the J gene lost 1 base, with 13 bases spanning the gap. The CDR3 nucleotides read TGTGCCAGCAGCGTAGAACCAGCCCCTAGGAACACTGAAGCTTTCTTT. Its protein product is CASSVEPAPRNTEAFF.

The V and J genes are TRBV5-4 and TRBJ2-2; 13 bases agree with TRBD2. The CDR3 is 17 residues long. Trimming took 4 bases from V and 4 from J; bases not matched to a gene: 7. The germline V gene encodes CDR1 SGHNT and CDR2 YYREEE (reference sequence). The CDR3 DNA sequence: TGTGCCAGCAGCGGACTAGCGGGAGTTAGTGCCACCGGGGAGCTGTTTTTT. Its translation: CASSGLAGVSATGELFF.